This T cell receptor beta chain was recovered during a study of OX40 agonist ivuxolimab in advanced cancers. Study-level background: The costimulatory receptor OX40 (CD134) was targeted by ivuxolimab, a fully human IgG2 agonistic monoclonal antibody. Of the roughly 52 dose-escalation patients, hepatocellular carcinoma was present in 19, melanoma in around 15, renal cell carcinoma in 9 and head and neck cancer in 9. The monotherapy dose-escalation portion (N of about 50 patients) of the phase I ivuxolimab trial is reported in the paper. The purpose of peripheral TCRbeta sequencing was to test whether ivuxolimab changed TCR sequence diversity and led to clonal T-cell expansion. A male proportion of nearly 85% and a mean age of roughly 55 years, ranging from about 23 to 79, were recorded for the dose-escalation cohort. Patients were allowed to have had prior anti-PD-1, anti-PD-L1 or anti-CTLA-4 therapy, and roughly 40% of the dose-escalation patients had previously received checkpoint inhibitors. Intravenous ivuxolimab was administered to patients every 2 weeks at six dose levels: 0.01, 0.1, 0.3, 1.5, 3 and 10 mg/kg. Partial responses occurred in three dose-escalation patients: two with cutaneous melanoma and one with hepatocellular carcinoma.

The trial excluded patients who had a history of autoimmune disease or were on systemic immunosuppression. Peripheral blood for TCR sequencing was collected from all dose cohorts at baseline, on cycle 4 day 1, and on cycle 7 day 1. Samples were obtained from an open-label, multicenter, first-in-human phase I dose-escalation trial of ivuxolimab. Adults with locally advanced or metastatic melanoma, renal cell carcinoma, hepatocellular carcinoma or head and neck squamous cell carcinoma were enrolled in the trial. Before TCR sequencing, CD4+ T cells and CD8+ T cells from peripheral blood were sorted into separate populations. General findings and caveats noted by the study authors: At doses of 0.1 to 3.0 mg/kg, clonal expansion of both CD4+ and CD8+ T cells in blood was seen between baseline and week 6. In the 0.1-3.0 mg/kg groups, partial responders had among the lowest normalized peripheral clonal expansion, particularly in CD8+ T cells. Low levels of normalized T-cell clonal expansion were also shown by some nonresponding patients. Which antigens the clonally expanded peripheral T cells were specific for was not determined. After ivuxolimab, CD8+ T cells had more expanded clones than CD4+ T cells on average.

Genomic DNA was isolated from the sorted cells so that the TCRbeta CDR3 region could be sequenced. The immunoSEQ Assay was used for sequencing of TCRbeta CDR3 regions. TCRdb retrieved this table from immuneACCESS and kept in-frame rearrangements only. Not all clones are present; in checked studies, unresolved V genes account for under half, and no reason is known for the remainder. Within this sample are about 41,000 clones, with 84% of them counted one time only. Jointly, the top ten make up roughly 2.5% of the sample. Remarks on this clone: Its target antigen remains unknown. Qualities for individual bases were not recorded, and no much larger clone is one base off.

Looking up the germline V gene yields CDR1 SGDLS and CDR2 YYNGEE. The CDR3 starts with the cysteine, ends with the phenylalanine, and has 15 residues. Only the CDR3 DNA stays, 45 bases, in frame from base 1. V loses 3 bases, J loses 0 bases, and the germline ends lie 12 bases apart. This clonotype was obtained from an adult with an advanced solid tumor such as melanoma, head and neck, liver or kidney cancer. This sample comprised CD4+ or CD8+ T cells sorted from blood, obtained in a trial of the OX40 agonist ivuxolimab. The chain is made from TRBV9 and TRBJ1-1; the D gene remains uncertain. The DNA reads TGTGCCAGCAGCGAGTCCAGGACGGTGAACACTGAAGCTTTCTTT. Its translation reads: CASSESRTVNTEAFF.